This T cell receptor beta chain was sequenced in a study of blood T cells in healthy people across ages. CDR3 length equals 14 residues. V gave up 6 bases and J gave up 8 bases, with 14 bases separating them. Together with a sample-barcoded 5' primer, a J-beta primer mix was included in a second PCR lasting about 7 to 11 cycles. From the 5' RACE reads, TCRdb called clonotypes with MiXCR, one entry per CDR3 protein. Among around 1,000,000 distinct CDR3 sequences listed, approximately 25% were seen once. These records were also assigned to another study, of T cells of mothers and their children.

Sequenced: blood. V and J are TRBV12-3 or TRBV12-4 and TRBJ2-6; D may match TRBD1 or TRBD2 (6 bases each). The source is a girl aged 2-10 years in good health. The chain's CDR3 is CASRSTGRTNVLTF. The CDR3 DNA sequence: TGTGCCAGCAGGTCTACAGGGAGGACCAACGTCCTGACTTTC.